This T cell receptor beta chain appears in the sequencing data of a study of identical twins. Study-wide findings and caveats: Excess twin sharing in beta out-of-frame sequences was weaker. The analysis was cross-sectional rather than longitudinal within donors.

Germline V lookup: CDR1 MDHEN, CDR2 SYDVKM. The CDR3 runs 11 residues. V lost 6 bases, J lost 5 bases, and 4 bases lay in between. Unique molecular identifiers were present on the cDNA, which also gained a universal primer site by template switching. TCRdb reanalysed the 5' RACE reads using MiXCR and keeps one entry per CDR3 protein. In the table there are 1.5 million or so distinct CDR3 sequences, about 31% of which are singletons. Turning to this clonotype: The antigen remains undetermined.

There were only healthy Caucasians among the donors. This receptor was identified in a newborn girl in good health. Sequencing used cord blood. V gene TRBV28 combines with J gene TRBJ1-4; no firm D call. CDR3 amino acids: CASRENEKLFF. In DNA form, the CDR3 reads TGTGCCAGCAGGGAAAATGAAAAACTGTTTTTT.